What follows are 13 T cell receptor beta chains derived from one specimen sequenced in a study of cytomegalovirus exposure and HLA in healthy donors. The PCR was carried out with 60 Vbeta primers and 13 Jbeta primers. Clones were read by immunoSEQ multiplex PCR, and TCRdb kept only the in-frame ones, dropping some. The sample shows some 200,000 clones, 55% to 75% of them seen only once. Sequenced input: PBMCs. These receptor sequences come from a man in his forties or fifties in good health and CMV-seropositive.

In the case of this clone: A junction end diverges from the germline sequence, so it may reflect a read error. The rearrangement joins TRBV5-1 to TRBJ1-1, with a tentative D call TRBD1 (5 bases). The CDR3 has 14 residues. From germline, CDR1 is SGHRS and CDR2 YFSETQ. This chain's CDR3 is CASTLEGVNTEAFF. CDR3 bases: TGCGCCAGCACCTTGGAAGGGGTGAACACTGAAGCTTTCTTT. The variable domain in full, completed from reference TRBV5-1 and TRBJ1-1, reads KAGVTQTPRYLIKTRGQQVTLSCSPISGHRSVSWYQQTPGQGLQFLFEYFSETQRNKGNFPGRFSGRQFSNSRSEMNVSTLELGDSALYLCASTLEGVNTEAFFGQGTRLTVV.

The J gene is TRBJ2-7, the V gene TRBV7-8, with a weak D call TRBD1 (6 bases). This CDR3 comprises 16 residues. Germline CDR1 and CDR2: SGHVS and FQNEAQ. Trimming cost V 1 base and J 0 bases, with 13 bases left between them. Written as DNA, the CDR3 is TGTGCCAGCAGCTTAGGTGCAGGGGCCCACTCCTACGAGCAGTACTTC. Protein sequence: CASSLGAGAHSYEQYF.

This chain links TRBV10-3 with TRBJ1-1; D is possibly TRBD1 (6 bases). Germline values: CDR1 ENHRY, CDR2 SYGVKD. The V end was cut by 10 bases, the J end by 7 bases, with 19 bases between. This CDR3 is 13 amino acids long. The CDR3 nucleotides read TGTGCCACGAGGGGGGGGCTGGGGGATGAAGCTTTCTTT. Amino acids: CATRGGLGDEAFF.

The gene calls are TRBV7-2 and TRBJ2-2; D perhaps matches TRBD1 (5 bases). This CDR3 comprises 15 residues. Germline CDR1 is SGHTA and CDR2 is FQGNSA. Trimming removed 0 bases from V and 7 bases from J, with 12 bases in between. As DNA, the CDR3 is TGTGCCAGCAGCTTAGCCAGGGCCAAGGGCGGGGAGCTGTTTTTT. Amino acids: CASSLARAKGGELFF.

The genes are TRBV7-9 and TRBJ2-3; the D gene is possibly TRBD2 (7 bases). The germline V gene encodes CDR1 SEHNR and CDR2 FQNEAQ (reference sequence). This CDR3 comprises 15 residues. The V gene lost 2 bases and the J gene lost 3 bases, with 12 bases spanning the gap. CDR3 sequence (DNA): TGTGCCAGCAGCTTATGGACTAGGGGGACAGATACGCAGTATTTT. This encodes CASSLWTRGTDTQYF.

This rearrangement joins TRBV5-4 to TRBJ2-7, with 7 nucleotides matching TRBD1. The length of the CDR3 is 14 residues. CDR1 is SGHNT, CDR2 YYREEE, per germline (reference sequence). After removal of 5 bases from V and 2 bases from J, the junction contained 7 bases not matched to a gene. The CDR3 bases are TGTGCCAGCAGGCGACAGGGTGCGGCCTACGAGCAGTACTTC. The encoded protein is CASRRQGAAYEQYF.

For the CDR3, the DNA is TGTGCCAGCAGTTCTAGCGGGGGCACCTACAATGAGCAGTTCTTC. This gives the protein CASSSSGGTYNEQFF. The chain combines TRBV6-6 with TRBJ2-1; 10 bases agree with TRBD2. Germline lookup yields CDR1 MNHNY and CDR2 SVGAGI (reference sequence). V lost 4 bases, J lost 2 bases, and 2 bases stayed unmatched. The CDR3 has 15 amino acids.

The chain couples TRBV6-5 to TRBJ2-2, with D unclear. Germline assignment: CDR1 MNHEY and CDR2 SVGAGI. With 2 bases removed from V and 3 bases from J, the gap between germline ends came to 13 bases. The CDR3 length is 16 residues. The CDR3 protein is CASSYSVLGDTGELFF. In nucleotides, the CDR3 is TGTGCCAGCAGTTACAGCGTCTTAGGAGACACCGGGGAGCTGTTTTTT.

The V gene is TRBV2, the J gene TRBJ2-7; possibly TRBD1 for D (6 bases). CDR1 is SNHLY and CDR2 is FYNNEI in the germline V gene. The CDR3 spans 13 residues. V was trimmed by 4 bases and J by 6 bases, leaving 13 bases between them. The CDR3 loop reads CASSVTGPGEQYF. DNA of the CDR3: TGTGCCAGCAGTGTAACAGGGCCAGGCGAGCAGTACTTC.

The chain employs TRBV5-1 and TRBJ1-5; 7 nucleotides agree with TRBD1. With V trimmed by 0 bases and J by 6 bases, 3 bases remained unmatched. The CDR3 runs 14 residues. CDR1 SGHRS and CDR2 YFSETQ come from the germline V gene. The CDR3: CASSLAGGPQPQHF. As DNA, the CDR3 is TGCGCCAGCAGCTTGGCAGGGGGACCTCAGCCCCAGCATTTT.

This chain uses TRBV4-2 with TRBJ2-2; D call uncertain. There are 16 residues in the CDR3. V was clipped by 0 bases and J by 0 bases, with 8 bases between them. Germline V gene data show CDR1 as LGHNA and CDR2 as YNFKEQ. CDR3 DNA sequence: TGTGCCAGCAGCCAAGATGGCGGATCGAACACCGGGGAGCTGTTTTTT. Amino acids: CASSQDGGSNTGELFF.

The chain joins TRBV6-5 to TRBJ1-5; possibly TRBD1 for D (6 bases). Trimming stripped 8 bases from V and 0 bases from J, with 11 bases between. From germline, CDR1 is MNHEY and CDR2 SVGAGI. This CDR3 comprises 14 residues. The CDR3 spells CASLGGFSNQPQHF. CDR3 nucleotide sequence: TGTGCCAGCCTAGGGGGATTTAGCAATCAGCCCCAGCATTTT.

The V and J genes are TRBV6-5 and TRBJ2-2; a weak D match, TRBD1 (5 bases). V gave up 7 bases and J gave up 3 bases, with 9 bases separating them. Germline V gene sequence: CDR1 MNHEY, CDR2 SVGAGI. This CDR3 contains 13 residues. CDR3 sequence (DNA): TGTGCCAGCAATCCGACAGACACCGGGGAGCTGTTTTTT. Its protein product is CASNPTDTGELFF.